This T cell receptor beta chain emerged from a study of cytomegalovirus exposure and HLA in healthy donors. There are 15 residues in the CDR3. The germline V gene has CDR1 SNHLY and CDR2 FYNNEI. A word on this clone: At one end the junction does not follow the germline gene, possibly because of a read error.

PCR was performed using 60 Vbeta and 13 Jbeta primers. The table came from immunoSEQ multiplex PCR; TCRdb's copy has only in-frame clones and leaves some out. The table records 170,000 or so clones, around 80% of them present only once. The chain employs TRBV2 and TRBJ2-2; D may be TRBD2 (6 bases). Sequenced sample: PBMCs. The TCR comes from a woman aged 40 to 49 in good health and CMV-seronegative. The CDR3 protein is CASRGRGGNAGELFF. CDR3 coding DNA: TGTGCCAGCAGGGGGAGAGGAGGGAACGCCGGGGAGCTGTTTTTT.